The present entry profiles one T cell receptor (beta chain) with its context. Its antigen is currently not known. No quality values exist for individual bases; no much larger clone is one base distant. CDR1 is given as SGHVS and CDR2 as FQNEAQ, both from the germline V gene. V is shortened by 7 bases, J by 2 bases, and the region joining them spans 11 bases. The CDR3 goes from the cysteine to the phenylalanine over 13 residues. Just the 39-base CDR3 DNA is kept, in frame starting at base 1. This record comes from a study of early T cells in non-severe SARS-CoV-2 infection (dated by TCRdb to about 2021). At the level of the whole study: TCR sequencing used bulk RNA from unsorted whole blood, so alpha and beta chains could not be paired. Broad study findings and their caveats: VDJdb matching was skewed toward anti-spike CD8 responses, so virus-specific expansions were likely underestimated and private and CD4 specificities were missed.

A case-control design nested within a healthcare worker cohort in London, UK, was used, with weekly nasopharyngeal swab PCR tests and blood sampling performed. Healthcare workers were recruited during the week of the UK lockdown, between 23 and 31 March 2020, and followed weekly for up to roughly 15 weeks. Libraries were prepared through 5' RACE. Sequenced on a NextSeq 500. In the TCR library protocol, unique molecular identifiers were attached to individual cDNA molecules to correct for PCR bias and sequencing error. Both TCR alpha and beta chains were sequenced, and tight co-correlation was observed between alpha and beta sequence abundances in each sample. In the authors' own workflow: Decombinator V4 was used to perform V gene, J gene and CDR3 annotation of TCR sequences. Expanded TCRs were defined as changing significantly between any two time points under a Poisson model with p below 0.0001. Abundances of TCRs were expressed as counts per million after normalisation to the total number of TCRs sequenced in each sample. TRAV1-2 paired with TRAJ12, TRAJ20 or TRAJ33 defined MAIT TCRs, while TRAV10 paired with TRAJ18 defined iNKT TCRs. VDJdb, accessed 1 November 2021, was searched for CMV, EBV and SARS-CoV-2 annotated TCRs, with TCRs annotated for multiple antigens excluded. The public reads were quality trimmed at Q25 with fastp and then assembled into clones with MiXCR by TCRdb, keeping productive beta chains. When rows share a CDR3 protein, they turn into one entry using the most common DNA and genes. V and J calls and clone size were set by TCRdb, not the authors. The sample includes about 48,000 distinct CDR3 sequences, with 5.6% observed a single time. In total, the top ten clones hold roughly 4.5% of the sample.

Sequenced input: whole blood. Recombination joined TRBV7-8 with TRBJ1-1, with no reliable assignment of the D segment. The TCR originated in an adult who was a healthcare worker with PCR-confirmed SARS-CoV-2 infection or an uninfected control (not recorded which). The bases are TGTGCCAGCACACACACCGGAAACACTGAAGCTTTCTTT. This translates into CASTHTGNTEAFF.